These 5 T cell receptor beta chains originate from one sample sequenced in a study of blood T cells in healthy people across ages. Alongside a J-beta primer mix, a sample-barcoded 5' primer served in a second PCR lasting 7 to 11 cycles. MiXCR, run by TCRdb on the 5' RACE reads, gives a single entry per CDR3 protein. The sample records fewer than 1,000,000 distinct CDR3 sequences, about 45% being singletons. Sequencing was done on a sample of blood. The receptors here all came from an older man in good health.

The sample holds many counts of this clonotype. The chain is built from TRBV11-2 and TRBJ2-5; a possible D gene is TRBD2 (5 bases). Germline lookup yields CDR1 SGHAT and CDR2 FQNNGV. This CDR3 is 16 amino acids long. V dropped 4 bases and J dropped 5 bases, with 20 bases sitting between them. The CDR3 sequence: CASSSGISSGGETQYF. The CDR3 bases are TGTGCCAGCAGCTCAGGAATCAGCTCAGGCGGGGAGACCCAGTACTTC.

V and J are TRBV12-3 or TRBV12-4 and TRBJ1-1, with D perhaps matching TRBD1 (5 bases). V lost 5 bases, J lost 11 bases, and 15 bases lay in between. The CDR3 loop spans 12 amino acids. This chain's CDR3 is CASSLRTTAAFF. The DNA for the CDR3 is TGTGCCAGCAGTCTCCGGACAACCGCGGCTTTCTTT.

A note on this clonotype: With a much larger clone just one base away, this may be a read error. V and J are TRBV5-8 and TRBJ2-1; a weak D match, TRBD2 (6 bases). Between the trimmed V and J ends, which lost 4 bases and 0 bases, there was a span of 14 bases. There are 16 residues in the CDR3. CDR1 and CDR2 (germline): SGHTS, YDEGEE. The CDR3 sequence is CASSPVAVLSYNEQFF. In DNA form, the CDR3 reads TGTGCCAGCAGCCCAGTAGCGGTACTCTCCTACAATGAGCAGTTCTTC.

V is TRBV5-1 and J is TRBJ2-3; 9 positions agree with TRBD1. From germline, CDR1 is SGHRS and CDR2 YFSETQ. Germline trimming cut 4 bases from V and 1 base from J; bases unmatched to any gene: 7. The CDR3 contains 16 residues. CDR3: CASSIGTGRGTDTQYF. The CDR3 DNA sequence: TGCGCCAGCAGCATCGGGACAGGGCGGGGCACAGATACGCAGTATTTT.

The J gene is TRBJ2-1, the V gene TRBV5-1; D not resolved. CDR1 and CDR2 (germline): SGHRS, YFSETQ. Trimming left V 5 bases short and J 3 bases short, with 12 bases between. The CDR3 loop spans 14 amino acids. The CDR3 nucleotides read TGCGCCAGCAGAATGCGGTTCGGCTACAATGAGCAGTTCTTC. Protein: CASRMRFGYNEQFF.